A selection of T cell receptor beta chains follows, all from one sample in a study of shared clonotypes between healthy human individuals. Only in-frame clones appear in the TCRdb table, and some are missing; sequencing was by immunoSEQ multiplex PCR. Of 2,500,000 or so clones listed, roughly nine tenths are singletons. The sequenced sample was naive CD4+ T cells sorted from blood. The receptors originated from a man younger than 30 in good health. Each CDR3 is given with its conserved first and last residue. The D gene is left open where the match is weak. Size tells how often a clone was seen (once, few, many) or the class of an expanded clone, and some rows leave it out.

j_call | clone_size | cdr3_length | v_call | d_call | cdr3_aa | cdr3_nt
TRBJ1-6 | NA | 13 | TRBV19 | NA | CASSIAISSPLHF | TGTGCCAGTAGTATCGCAATCAGCTCACCCCTCCACTTT
TRBJ2-5 | NA | 16 | TRBV7-9 | TRBD1 | CASSLVLGGGQETQYF | TGTGCCAGCAGCTTAGTATTAGGGGGCGGCCAAGAGACCCAGTACTTC
TRBJ2-2 | NA | 14 | TRBV4-1 | NA | CASSLTGATGELFF | TGCGCCAGCAGCCTGACGGGGGCCACCGGGGAGCTGTTTTTT
TRBJ2-2 | NA | 14 | TRBV9 | NA | CASSVAGAPGELFF | TGTGCCAGCAGCGTAGCAGGGGCGCCCGGGGAGCTGTTTTTT
TRBJ2-7 | NA | 14 | TRBV5-1 | NA | CASSLQGPTYEQYF | TGCGCCAGCAGCTTACAGGGTCCCACCTACGAGCAGTACTTC
TRBJ1-6 | NA | 15 | TRBV28 | NA | CASARSDGDNSPLHF | TGTGCCAGCGCTAGATCGGACGGTGATAATTCACCCCTCCACTTT
TRBJ1-2 | NA | 16 | TRBV18 | TRBD1 | CASSPRDRGLQGGYTF | TGTGCCAGCTCACCACGGGACAGGGGGCTTCAAGGAGGCTACACCTTC
TRBJ2-7 | NA | 14 | TRBV5-4 | TRBD1 | CASYNSGQSYEQYF | TGTGCCAGCTACAATTCGGGACAGAGCTACGAGCAGTACTTC
TRBJ2-6 | NA | 16 | TRBV18 | NA | CASSTTGGAGANVLTF | TGTGCCAGCTCAACAACAGGGGGGGCAGGGGCCAACGTCCTGACTTTC
TRBJ1-6 | NA | 12 | TRBV6-6 | NA | CASSESGSPLHF | TGTGCCAGCAGCGAGTCTGGTTCACCCCTCCACTTT
TRBJ1-2 | NA | 14 | TRBV18 | TRBD1 | CASPKTGGNYGYTF | TGTGCCAGCCCAAAAACAGGGGGAAACTATGGCTACACCTTC
TRBJ1-5 | few | 15 | TRBV30 | NA | CAWSVGMSSNQPQHF | TGTGCCTGGAGTGTCGGGATGTCTAGCAATCAGCCCCAGCATTTT
TRBJ1-5 | NA | 18 | TRBV18 | NA | CASSRYPTVSDSNQPQHF | TGTGCCAGCTCTCGTTACCCGACGGTCTCTGATAGCAATCAGCCCCAGCATTTT
TRBJ2-6 | NA | 17 | TRBV27 | TRBD1 | CASSSNRGLSGANVLTF | TGTGCCAGCAGTTCCAACAGGGGGCTCTCTGGGGCCAACGTCCTGACTTTC
TRBJ2-5 | NA | 15 | TRBV6-5 | NA | CASSYSPTPDQTQYF | TGTGCCAGCAGTTACTCCCCGACACCGGATCAGACCCAGTACTTC
TRBJ1-2 | NA | 16 | TRBV28 | TRBD1 | CASSATIGTGGYGYTF | TGTGCCAGCAGTGCTACGATAGGGACAGGGGGCTATGGCTACACCTTC
TRBJ2-2 | NA | 15 | TRBV11-2 | NA | CASSFSRTRTGELFF | TGTGCCAGCAGCTTCTCTCGGACAAGGACCGGGGAGCTGTTTTTT
TRBJ1-6 | NA | 13 | TRBV27 | NA | CASSLYSNSPLHF | TGTGCCAGCAGTTTATACAGCAATTCACCCCTCCACTTT
TRBJ2-2 | NA | 15 | TRBV7-9 | NA | CASSLDGEGTGELFF | TGTGCCAGCAGCTTAGACGGGGAAGGCACCGGGGAGCTGTTTTTT
TRBJ2-1 | NA | 16 | TRBV28 | TRBD2 | CASTTLGGPSYNEQFF | TGTGCCAGCACCACTTTGGGAGGGCCCTCCTACAATGAGCAGTTCTTC
TRBJ1-3 | NA | 15 | TRBV5-1 | NA | CASSLETSGGNTIYF | TGCGCCAGCAGCTTGGAAACGTCGGGGGGAAACACCATATATTTT
TRBJ2-2 | NA | 15 | TRBV5-6 | NA | CASSLAPRGAGELFF | TGTGCCAGCAGCTTGGCTCCCCGAGGTGCCGGGGAGCTGTTTTTT
TRBJ2-2 | once | 15 | TRBV6-1 | TRBD1 | CASRTGGINTGELFF | TGTGCCAGCAGGACAGGGGGCATAAACACCGGGGAGCTGTTTTTT
TRBJ2-7 | NA | 15 | TRBV7-9 | TRBD2 | CASSSTSGSSYEQYF | TGTGCCAGCAGCTCGACTAGCGGGAGCTCCTACGAGCAGTACTTC
TRBJ2-5 | few | 12 | TRBV6-5 | NA | CASSYSGGTQYF | TGTGCCAGCAGTTACTCGGGGGGGACCCAGTACTTC
TRBJ2-7 | NA | 15 | TRBV18 | NA | CASSPPSISGAEQYF | TGTGCCAGCTCACCACCTTCAATATCTGGGGCCGAGCAGTACTTC
TRBJ1-6 | NA | 12 | TRBV10-3 | NA | CAISHGNSPLHF | TGTGCCATCAGTCACGGGAATTCACCCCTCCACTTT
TRBJ1-6 | few | 13 | TRBV6-6 | NA | CASTPSTNSPLHF | TGTGCCAGCACCCCAAGCACCAATTCACCCCTCCACTTT
TRBJ2-1 | NA | 12 | TRBV14 | NA | CASSHARGEQFF | TGTGCCAGCAGCCATGCGAGGGGTGAGCAGTTCTTC
TRBJ2-1 | NA | 14 | TRBV6-5 | NA | CASSRESSYNEQFF | TGTGCCAGCTCTCGAGAGAGCTCCTACAATGAGCAGTTCTTC
TRBJ2-5 | NA | 13 | TRBV27 | TRBD2 | CASSGGASETQYF | TGTGCCAGCAGCGGGGGGGCCTCAGAGACCCAGTACTTC
TRBJ2-1 | NA | 15 | TRBV5-1 | TRBD2 | CASSLAGGTYNEQFF | TGCGCCAGCAGTCTAGCGGGGGGGACTTACAATGAGCAGTTCTTC
TRBJ1-4 | NA | 17 | TRBV5-1 | TRBD1 | CASSPGQGASTNEKLFF | TGCGCCAGCAGCCCGGGACAGGGGGCTTCAACTAATGAAAAACTGTTTTTT
TRBJ2-6 | once | 13 | TRBV5-6 | TRBD1 | CASSIQGVNVLTF | TGTGCCAGCAGCATACAGGGGGTAAACGTCCTGACTTTC
TRBJ2-3 | NA | 15 | TRBV7-3 | NA | CASSLYGGGTDTQYF | TGTGCCAGCAGCTTATACGGGGGTGGCACAGATACGCAGTATTTT
TRBJ2-5 | NA | 16 | TRBV18 | NA | CASSPLGGPAKETQYF | TGTGCCAGCTCACCCCTCGGGGGGCCCGCTAAAGAGACCCAGTACTTC
TRBJ1-4 | NA | 14 | TRBV5-5 | NA | CASSFGGTSEKLFF | TGTGCCAGCAGCTTCGGCGGTACCAGTGAAAAACTGTTTTTT
TRBJ2-3 | once | 17 | TRBV11-2 | TRBD2 | CASSAAGLAGYTDTQYF | TGTGCCAGCAGCGCCGCGGGACTAGCGGGGTACACAGATACGCAGTATTTT
TRBJ2-1 | NA | 15 | TRBV5-6 | TRBD1 | CASSTWDRDYNEQFF | TGTGCCAGCAGCACGTGGGACAGAGACTACAATGAGCAGTTCTTC
TRBJ2-7 | NA | 14 | TRBV2 | NA | CASNHAGTRGEQYF | TGTGCCAGCAACCACGCCGGGACCCGGGGCGAGCAGTACTTC
TRBJ1-1 | NA | 14 | TRBV7-6 | NA | CASSSYTGNTEAFF | TGTGCCAGCAGCTCATATACAGGAAACACTGAAGCTTTCTTT
TRBJ2-6 | NA | 17 | TRBV5-4 | NA | CASSFGGLRPGANVLTF | TGTGCCAGCAGCTTCGGGGGGCTTCGTCCTGGGGCCAACGTCCTGACTTTC